This TCR beta chain came from a study of shared clonotypes between healthy human individuals. A deep-level run was used for the assay. TCRdb keeps only in-frame clones here, not all; method: immunoSEQ multiplex PCR. The sample comprises 2 million to 3 million clones, 90% to 95% of which are singletons, and 0.36% rests with the top ten. Whole-study findings and limits: With a handful of donors compared, roughly 5% of naive CD4 clonotypes were shared.

Concerning this clone itself: No antigen is known for it.

The CDR3 has 16 amino acids. J lost 5 bases, V lost 5 bases, and 12 bases had no gene match. Germline loops: CDR1 SGHTA, CDR2 FQGNSA. The sequencing input was naive CD4+ T cells from PBMCs. The subset: CD45RA+ positively selected. The sequence was collected from a man between 18 and 35 years old in good health. Some clones in this sample may be carry-over from other donors' samples. The chain employs TRBV7-2 and TRBJ1-5; 7 nucleotides agree with TRBD1. CDR3 residues: CASSPGGAGGDQPQHF. As DNA, the CDR3 is TGTGCCAGCAGCCCAGGGGGGGCTGGGGGCGATCAGCCCCAGCATTTT.